These T cell receptor beta chains were read from a single sample in a study of blood T cell repertoires in COVID-19. TCRdb's table, derived via immunoSEQ multiplex PCR, lists solely in-frame clones and lacks some. The repertoire consists of about 370,000 clones, with 90% occurring once and the leading ten covering about 6.8%. Sequencing was done on a sample of peripheral blood. The receptors were gathered from a young man with active or convalescent COVID-19. The CDR3 runs from the conserved cysteine through the conserved F or W. D genes are given only for firm matches. Not all rows give a size; the values are once, few, many and, for expanded clones, a class.

d_call | clone_size | j_call | v_call | cdr3_aa | cdr3_nt
TRBD2 | . | TRBJ2-5 | TRBV3-1/TRBV3-2 | CASSHLFTSGGGMAQYF | TGTGCCAGCAGCCATCTTTTCACTAGCGGGGGGGGTATGGCCCAGTACTTC
. | . | TRBJ2-5 | TRBV7-3 | CASSIGVQETQYF | TGTGCCAGCAGCATCGGGGTCCAAGAGACCCAGTACTTC
. | . | TRBJ1-4 | TRBV18 | CASSPRGQSNEKLFF | TGTGCCAGCTCACCCCGCGGACAGTCGAATGAAAAACTGTTTTTT
. | once | TRBJ1-4 | TRBV4-2 | CASSRTETLNEKLFF | TGTGCCAGCAGCCGGACAGAGACGCTTAATGAAAAACTGTTTTTT
. | . | TRBJ2-5 | TRBV29-1 | CSATLVGETQYF | TGCAGCGCCACACTAGTAGGGGAGACCCAGTACTTC
. | many | TRBJ2-7 | TRBV6-5 | CASTGRFSYEQYF | TGTGCCAGCACCGGCAGGTTTTCCTACGAGCAGTACTTC
TRBD1 | . | TRBJ1-5 | TRBV19 | CASRTGVSQPQHF | TGTGCCAGTAGGACAGGGGTAAGTCAGCCCCAGCATTTT
TRBD1 | . | TRBJ2-3 | TRBV28 | CASRGDRGLGTDTQYF | TGTGCCAGCAGGGGGGACAGGGGGTTGGGCACAGATACGCAGTATTTT
TRBD1 | . | TRBJ2-7 | TRBV28 | CASSQGTGVYEQYF | TGTGCCAGCAGTCAAGGGACAGGGGTCTACGAGCAGTACTTC
. | . | TRBJ1-6 | TRBV7-9 | CASSLGQSSYNSPLHF | TGTGCCAGCAGCTTAGGACAAAGCTCCTATAATTCACCCCTCCACTTT
. | . | TRBJ1-2 | TRBV5-1 | CASSLTGKDYGYTF | TGCGCCAGCAGCTTGACAGGGAAGGATTATGGCTACACCTTC
TRBD1 | . | TRBJ1-1 | TRBV5-1 | CASSLNPQGAVTEAFF | TGCGCCAGCAGCCTTAATCCTCAGGGGGCAGTCACTGAAGCTTTCTTT
TRBD1 | . | TRBJ2-5 | TRBV19 | CASRLQGSETQYF | TGTGCCAGTAGATTACAGGGGTCAGAGACCCAGTACTTC
TRBD1 | . | TRBJ1-2 | TRBV10-3 | CAISEQGGASWGYTF | TGTGCCATCAGTGAGCAGGGGGGCGCCTCGTGGGGCTACACCTTC
. | . | TRBJ1-5 | TRBV27 | CASRNLETGQPQHF | TGTGCCAGCAGAAATTTGGAAACGGGTCAGCCCCAGCATTTT